Here is one T cell receptor beta chain with its context. CDR1 and CDR2 (germline): ENHRY, SYGVKD. The CDR3 runs to 15 residues. The V and J ends lost 0 bases and 1 base respectively, with 9 bases between them. In the PCR, 60 Vbeta and 13 Jbeta primers were used. Profiling relied on immunoSEQ multiplex PCR, and the TCRdb table lists in-frame clones only, not all of them. The sample has some 180,000 clones; 80% to 90% are singletons. This sample was included in a study of cytomegalovirus exposure and HLA in healthy donors. Input material: PBMCs. The V call is TRBV10-3, the J call TRBJ1-1; a possible D gene is TRBD1 (5 bases). This TCR was sampled from a man aged 40-50 years in good health and CMV-seropositive. The CDR3 coding sequence is TGTGCCATCAGTGAGTCGCAGGGCAGGAACACTGAAGCTTTCTTT. Its protein is CAISESQGRNTEAFF.